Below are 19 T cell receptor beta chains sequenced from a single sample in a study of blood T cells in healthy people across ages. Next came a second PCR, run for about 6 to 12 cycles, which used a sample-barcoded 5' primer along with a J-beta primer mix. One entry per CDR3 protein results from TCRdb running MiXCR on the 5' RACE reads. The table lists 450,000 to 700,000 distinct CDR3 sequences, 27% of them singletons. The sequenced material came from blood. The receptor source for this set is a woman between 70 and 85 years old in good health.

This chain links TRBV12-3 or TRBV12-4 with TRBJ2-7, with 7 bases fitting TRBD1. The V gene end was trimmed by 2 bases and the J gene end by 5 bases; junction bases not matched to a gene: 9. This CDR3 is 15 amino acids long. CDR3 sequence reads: CASSLSGSGTDEQYF. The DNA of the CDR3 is TGTGCCAGCAGTTTATCGGGTTCTGGGACAGACGAGCAGTACTTC.

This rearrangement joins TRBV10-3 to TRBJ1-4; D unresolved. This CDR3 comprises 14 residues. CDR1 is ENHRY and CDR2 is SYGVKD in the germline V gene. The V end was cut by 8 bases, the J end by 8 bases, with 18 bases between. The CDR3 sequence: CAIRHSDLGEKLFF. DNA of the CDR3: TGTGCCATCCGCCACAGCGACCTGGGGGAAAAACTGTTTTTT.

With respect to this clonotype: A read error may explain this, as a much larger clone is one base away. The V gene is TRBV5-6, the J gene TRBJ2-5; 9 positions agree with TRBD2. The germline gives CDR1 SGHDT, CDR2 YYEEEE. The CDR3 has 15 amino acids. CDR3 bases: TGTGCCAGCAGCTTGGTTGCGGGGGGGCGAGAGGCCCAGTACTTC. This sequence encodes CASSLVAGGREAQYF.

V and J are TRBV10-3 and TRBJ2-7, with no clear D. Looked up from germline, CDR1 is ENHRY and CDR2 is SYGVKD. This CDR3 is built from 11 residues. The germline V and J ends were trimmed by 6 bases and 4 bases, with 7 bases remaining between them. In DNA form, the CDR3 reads TGTGCCATCAGAGCAGAATACGAGCAGTACTTC. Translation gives CAIRAEYEQYF.

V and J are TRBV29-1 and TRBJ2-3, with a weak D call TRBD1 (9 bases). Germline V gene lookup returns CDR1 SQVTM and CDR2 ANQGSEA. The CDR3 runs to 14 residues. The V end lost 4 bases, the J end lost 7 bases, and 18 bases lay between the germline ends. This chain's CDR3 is CSVAGGDREYTQYF. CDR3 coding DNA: TGCAGCGTTGCCGGGGGGGACAGGGAATATACGCAGTATTTT.

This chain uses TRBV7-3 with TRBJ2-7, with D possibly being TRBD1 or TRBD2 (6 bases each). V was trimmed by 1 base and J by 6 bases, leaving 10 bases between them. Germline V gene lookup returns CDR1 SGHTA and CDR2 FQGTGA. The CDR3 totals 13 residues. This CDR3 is CASSLKGGREQYF. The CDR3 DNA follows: TGTGCCAGCAGCTTAAAGGGGGGCCGCGAGCAGTACTTC.

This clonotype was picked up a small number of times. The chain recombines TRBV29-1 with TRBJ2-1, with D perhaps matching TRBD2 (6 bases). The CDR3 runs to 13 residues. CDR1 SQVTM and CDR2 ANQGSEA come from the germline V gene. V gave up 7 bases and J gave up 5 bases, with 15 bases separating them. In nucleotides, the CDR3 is TGCAGCGCTCAGGACGGGAGAAACAATGAGCAGTTCTTC. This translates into CSAQDGRNNEQFF.

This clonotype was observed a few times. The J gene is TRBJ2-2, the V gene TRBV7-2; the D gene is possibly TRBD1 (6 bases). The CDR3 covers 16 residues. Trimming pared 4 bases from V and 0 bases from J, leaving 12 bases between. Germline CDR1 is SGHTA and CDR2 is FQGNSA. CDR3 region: CASSWGTPSNTGELFF. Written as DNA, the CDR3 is TGTGCCAGCAGCTGGGGGACACCCTCGAACACCGGGGAGCTGTTTTTT. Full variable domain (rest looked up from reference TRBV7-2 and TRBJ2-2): GAGVSQSPSNKVTEKGKDVELRCDPISGHTALYWYRQSLGQGLEFLIYFQGNSAPDKSGLPSDRFSAERTGGSVSTLTIQRTQQEDSAVYLCASSWGTPSNTGELFFGEGSRLTVL.

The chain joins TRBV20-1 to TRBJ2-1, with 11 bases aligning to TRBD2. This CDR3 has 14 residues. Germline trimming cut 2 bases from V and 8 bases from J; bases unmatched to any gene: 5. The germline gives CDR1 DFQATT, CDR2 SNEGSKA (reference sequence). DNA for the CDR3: TGCAGTGCTAGAAAACTAGCGGGGGTGGATGAGCAGTTCTTC. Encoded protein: CSARKLAGVDEQFF.

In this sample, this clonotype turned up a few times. CDR3 amino acids: CASKRRGAREKLFF. The CDR3 region has the DNA TGTGCCAGCAAAAGGCGGGGGGCGAGAGAAAAACTGTTTTTT. The rearrangement links TRBV27 to TRBJ1-4; weak D call: TRBD1 (6 bases). The CDR3 is 14 amino acids. Trimming removed 7 bases from V and 8 bases from J, with 17 bases in between. CDR1 MNHEY and CDR2 SMNVEV come from the germline V gene (reference sequence).

CDR3 region: CASSGGTTGSNTEAFF. CDR3 in DNA: TGCGCCAGCAGCGGGGGGACAACAGGCTCGAACACTGAAGCTTTCTTT. This sequence joins TRBV5-1 and TRBJ1-1, with D possibly TRBD1 on 6 matching bases. Germline values: CDR1 SGHRS, CDR2 YFSETQ. There are 16 residues in the CDR3. The V and J ends lost 4 bases and 1 base respectively, with 17 bases between them.

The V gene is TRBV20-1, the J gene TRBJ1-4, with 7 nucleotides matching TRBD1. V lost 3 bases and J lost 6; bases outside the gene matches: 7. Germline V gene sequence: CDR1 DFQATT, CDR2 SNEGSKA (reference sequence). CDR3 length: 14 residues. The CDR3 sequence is CSARPTGLDEKLFF. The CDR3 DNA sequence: TGCAGTGCTAGGCCGACAGGGTTGGATGAAAAACTGTTTTTT.

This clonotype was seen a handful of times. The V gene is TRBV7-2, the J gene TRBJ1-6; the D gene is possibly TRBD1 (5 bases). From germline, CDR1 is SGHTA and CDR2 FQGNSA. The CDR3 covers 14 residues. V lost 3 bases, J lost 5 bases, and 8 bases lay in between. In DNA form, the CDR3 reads TGTGCCAGCAGCTTCGACAGACATAATTCACCCCTCCACTTT. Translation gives CASSFDRHNSPLHF.

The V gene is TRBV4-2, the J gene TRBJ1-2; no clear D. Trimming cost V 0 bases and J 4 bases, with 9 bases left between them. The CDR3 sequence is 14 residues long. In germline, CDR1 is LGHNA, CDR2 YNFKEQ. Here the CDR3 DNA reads TGTGCCAGCAGCCAAGACGCAGCCTTCTATGGCTACACCTTC. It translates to CASSQDAAFYGYTF.

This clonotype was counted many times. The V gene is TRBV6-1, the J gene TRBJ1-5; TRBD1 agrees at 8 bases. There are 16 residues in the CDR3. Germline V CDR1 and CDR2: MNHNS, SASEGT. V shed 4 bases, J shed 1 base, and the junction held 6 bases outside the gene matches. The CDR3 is CASSGKQGVSNQPQHF. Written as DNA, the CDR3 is TGTGCCAGCAGTGGGAAACAGGGGGTGAGCAATCAGCCCCAGCATTTT.

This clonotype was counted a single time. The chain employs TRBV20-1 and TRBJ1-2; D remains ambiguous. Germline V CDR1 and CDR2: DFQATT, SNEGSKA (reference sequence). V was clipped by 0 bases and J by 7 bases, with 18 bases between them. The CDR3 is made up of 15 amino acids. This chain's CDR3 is CSARDPQDQPAGYTF. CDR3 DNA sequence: TGCAGTGCTAGAGATCCCCAGGACCAACCTGCTGGCTACACCTTC.

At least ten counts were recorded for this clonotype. Here the CDR3 DNA reads TGCAGTGCTAAGCAGGGACAAGAGACCCAGTACTTC. As protein: CSAKQGQETQYF. The V and J genes are TRBV20-1 and TRBJ2-5, with D possibly TRBD1 on 5 matching bases. The CDR3 covers 12 residues. CDR1 is DFQATT, CDR2 SNEGSKA, per germline (reference sequence). V lost 4 bases and J lost 2, with 8 bases in between.

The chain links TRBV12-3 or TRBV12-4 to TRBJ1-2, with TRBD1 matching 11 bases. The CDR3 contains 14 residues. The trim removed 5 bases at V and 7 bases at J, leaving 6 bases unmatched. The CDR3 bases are TGTGCCAGCAGTCCTTCCGGGACAGGGGGTGGCTACACCTTC. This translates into CASSPSGTGGGYTF.

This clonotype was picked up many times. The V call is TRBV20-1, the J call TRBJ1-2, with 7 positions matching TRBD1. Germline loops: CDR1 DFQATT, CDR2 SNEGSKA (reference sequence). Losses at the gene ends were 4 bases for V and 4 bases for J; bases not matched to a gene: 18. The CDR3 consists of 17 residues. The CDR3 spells CSAIQGGGKGSVYGYTF. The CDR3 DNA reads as TGCAGTGCTATCCAGGGAGGGGGCAAGGGATCTGTCTATGGCTACACCTTC.